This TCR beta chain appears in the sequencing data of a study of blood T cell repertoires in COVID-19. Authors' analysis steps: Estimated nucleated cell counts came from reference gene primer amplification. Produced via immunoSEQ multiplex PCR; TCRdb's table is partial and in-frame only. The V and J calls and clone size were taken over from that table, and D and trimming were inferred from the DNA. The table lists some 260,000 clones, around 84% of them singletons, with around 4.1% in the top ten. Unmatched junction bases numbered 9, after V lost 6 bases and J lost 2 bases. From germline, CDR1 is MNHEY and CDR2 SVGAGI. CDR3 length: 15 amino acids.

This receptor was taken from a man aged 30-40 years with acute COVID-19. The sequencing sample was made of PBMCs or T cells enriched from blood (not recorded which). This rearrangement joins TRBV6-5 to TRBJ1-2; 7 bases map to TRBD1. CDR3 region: CASRPRQGWNYGYTF. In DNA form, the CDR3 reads TGTGCCAGCAGACCTCGACAGGGATGGAACTATGGCTACACCTTC.